This passage covers 21 T cell receptor beta chains from one sample sequenced in a study of blood T cell repertoires in COVID-19. The table came from immunoSEQ multiplex PCR; TCRdb's copy has only in-frame clones and leaves some out. In the table there are roughly 43,000 clones, approximately 90% of which are singletons. Specimen: PBMCs or T cells enriched from blood (not recorded which). These receptors all stem from a woman aged 45-59 years who had recovered from COVID-19.

This chain links TRBV7-2 with TRBJ1-2, with D tentatively TRBD1 (5 bases). Germline CDR1 is SGHTA and CDR2 is FQGNSA. V was cut by 1 base and J by 7 bases, with 10 bases left in between. The CDR3 spans 13 residues. CDR3 in amino acids: CASSLGNRFGYTF. CDR3 in DNA: TGTGCCAGCAGCTTAGGCAACAGGTTTGGCTACACCTTC.

The chain recombines TRBV18 with TRBJ1-1, with D perhaps matching TRBD1 (5 bases). The CDR3 has 13 residues. Germline V gene lookup returns CDR1 KGHSH and CDR2 LQKENI. The V and J ends lost 2 bases and 7 bases respectively, with 11 bases between them. The CDR3 nucleotides are TGTGCCAGCTCACCATCCGGACACGTTGAAGCTTTCTTT. Its translation: CASSPSGHVEAFF.

The chain employs TRBV7-8 and TRBJ2-2, with unresolved D. Trimming removed 5 bases at V and 8 bases at J, with 12 bases between. This CDR3 comprises 13 residues. CDR1 SGHVS and CDR2 FQNEAQ come from the germline V gene. Here the CDR3 DNA reads TGTGCCAGCAGCCGCAGAGAGGAGGGGGAGCTGTTTTTT. It codes for CASSRREEGELFF.

V usage is TRBV9 and J usage is TRBJ1-4; D gene uncertain. This CDR3 is 15 amino acids long. Looked up from germline, CDR1 is SGDLS and CDR2 is YYNGEE. V was shortened by 3 bases and J by 4 bases, with 13 bases between the two germline ends. The CDR3 DNA reads as TGTGCCAGCAGCGAGGGAGTAAGTGGTAATGAAAAACTGTTTTTT. This sequence encodes CASSEGVSGNEKLFF.

This sequence joins TRBV3-1 (or the pseudogene TRBV3-2) and TRBJ2-1; 8 nucleotides agree with TRBD2. The CDR3 spans 16 residues. V was pared by 5 bases and J by 7 bases, with 13 bases of the junction left unmatched. Germline V gene sequence: CDR1 LGHDT, CDR2 YNNKEL (reference sequence). The CDR3 loop reads CASSSLTGLVLNEQFF. The CDR3 DNA reads TGTGCCAGCAGCTCACTCACGGGACTAGTGTTGAATGAGCAGTTCTTC.

The chain recombines TRBV28 with TRBJ1-4; no reliable D call. Trimming took 5 bases from V and 4 from J, leaving 17 bases between them. CDR1 is MDHEN and CDR2 is SYDVKM in the germline V gene. CDR3 size: 16 residues. CDR3 DNA sequence: TGTGCCAGCAGTGATATCCAACAGAACCTTAATGAAAAACTGTTTTTT. This gives the protein CASSDIQQNLNEKLFF.

This clone came up once. V gene TRBV5-1 combines with J gene TRBJ2-3, with TRBD2 identical over 8 bases. Germline V gene sequence: CDR1 SGHRS, CDR2 YFSETQ. V lost 3 bases to trimming and J lost 1 base; unmatched junction nucleotides: 1. This CDR3 has 14 amino acids. The CDR3 coding sequence is TGCGCCAGCAGCTCCGGGGGGGGCACAGATACGCAGTATTTT. It encodes CASSSGGGTDTQYF.

This clone was seen only once. V is TRBV28 and J is TRBJ2-7, with 7 bases aligning to TRBD1. Germline V CDR1 and CDR2: MDHEN, SYDVKM. CDR3 length: 15 residues. Germline trimming cut 6 bases from V and 2 bases from J; bases unmatched to any gene: 10. CDR3 protein: CASSSPGTATYEQYF. CDR3 sequence (DNA): TGTGCCAGCAGCTCTCCCGGGACAGCGACCTACGAGCAGTACTTC.

CDR3: CASSLTTGDTGELFF. In nucleotides, the CDR3 is TGTGCCAGCAGCTTAACCACAGGGGACACCGGGGAGCTGTTTTTT. The chain has TRBV7-9 and TRBJ2-2; TRBD1 matches at 7 bases. This CDR3 spans 15 amino acids. V was pared by 2 bases and J by 3 bases, with 3 bases of the junction left unmatched. The V gene's germline CDR1 is SEHNR and CDR2 FQNEAQ (reference sequence).

This clone was detected only once. V gene TRBV7-8 combines with J gene TRBJ1-1; 7 bases line up with TRBD1. Germline trimming cut 3 bases from V and 0 bases from J; bases unmatched to any gene: 1. This CDR3 region has 14 residues. Germline CDR1 and CDR2: SGHVS and FQNEAQ. The CDR3 reads CASSLGQLNTEAFF. The DNA of the CDR3 is TGTGCCAGCAGCTTGGGACAGTTGAACACTGAAGCTTTCTTT.

V is TRBV29-1 and J is TRBJ1-1; 8 bases are a match to TRBD1. Germline lookup yields CDR1 SQVTM and CDR2 ANQGSEA. The V gene end was trimmed by 7 bases and the J gene end by 5 bases; junction bases not matched to a gene: 9. The CDR3 runs 13 residues. CDR3 bases: TGCAGCGCTACGGACAGGGTAGGGACTGAAGCTTTCTTT. This sequence encodes CSATDRVGTEAFF. The variable domain in full, with the rest retrieved from reference TRBV29-1 and TRBJ1-1, is SAVISQKPSRDICQRGTSLTIQCQVDSQVTMMFWYRQQPGQSLTLIATANQGSEATYESGFVIDKFPISRPNLTFSTLTVSNMSPEDSSIYLCSATDRVGTEAFFGQGTRLTVV.

The chain has TRBV5-5 and TRBJ2-5; 11 nucleotides match TRBD2. The germline V gene has CDR1 SGHKS and CDR2 YYEKEE (reference sequence). Trimming at V came to 0 bases and at J to 0 bases, leaving 7 bases not matched to a gene. The CDR3 sequence is 18 residues long. CDR3 nucleotide sequence: TGTGCCAGCAGCTTGGGTAGCGGGAGGGCGGGGTACCAAGAGACCCAGTACTTC. It specifies CASSLGSGRAGYQETQYF. Full variable domain (outside the CDR3, taken from reference TRBV5-5 and TRBJ2-5): DAGVTQSPTHLIKTRGQQVTLRCSPISGHKSVSWYQQVLGQGPQFIFQYYEKEERGRGNFPDRFSARQFPNYSSELNVNALLLGDSALYLCASSLGSGRAGYQETQYFGPGTRLLVL.

The chain uses TRBV7-2 and TRBJ2-2; 7 bases align to TRBD1. Germline assignment: CDR1 SGHTA and CDR2 FQGNSA. The length of the CDR3 is 17 residues. V shed 2 bases and J 4 bases; nucleotides not matched to a gene: 10. The CDR3 loop is CASSLFDWSGGTGELFF. CDR3 bases: TGTGCCAGCAGCTTATTTGATTGGTCAGGGGGCACCGGGGAGCTGTTTTTT. Full variable domain (missing parts from reference TRBV7-2 and TRBJ2-2): GAGVSQSPSNKVTEKGKDVELRCDPISGHTALYWYRQSLGQGLEFLIYFQGNSAPDKSGLPSDRFSAERTGGSVSTLTIQRTQQEDSAVYLCASSLFDWSGGTGELFFGEGSRLTVL.

The chain links TRBV18 to TRBJ1-1; 8 nucleotides agree with TRBD1. Germline CDR1 and CDR2: KGHSH and LQKENI. The CDR3 has 15 amino acids. Trimming took 1 base from V and 1 from J; bases not matched to a gene: 2. Here the CDR3 reads CASSPRTGRNTEAFF. The CDR3 nucleotides read TGTGCCAGCTCACCACGGACAGGGCGGAACACTGAAGCTTTCTTT. Full variable domain (outside the CDR3, taken from reference TRBV18 and TRBJ1-1): NAGVMQNPRHLVRRRGQEARLRCSPMKGHSHVYWYRQLPEEGLKFMVYLQKENIIDESGMPKERFSAEFPKEGPSILRIQQVVRGDSAAYFCASSPRTGRNTEAFFGQGTRLTVV.

The chain carries TRBV5-5 and TRBJ1-6; 7 bases are a match to TRBD1. Germline CDR1 SGHKS, CDR2 YYEKEE (reference sequence). The CDR3 is 15 amino acids. Losses at the gene ends were 3 bases for V and 7 bases for J; bases not matched to a gene: 7. The CDR3 DNA sequence: TGTGCCAGCAGCTCCTCGGGACAGCCGAATTCACCCCTCCACTTT. This codes for CASSSSGQPNSPLHF.

The gene calls are TRBV9 and TRBJ1-2; 11 positions agree with TRBD1. Looked up from germline, CDR1 is SGDLS and CDR2 is YYNGEE. V was pared by 0 bases and J by 8 bases, with 6 bases of the junction left unmatched. The CDR3 totals 15 residues. CDR3 DNA sequence: TGTGCCAGCAGCGTAGGAGGACAGGGGGCGTCCGGCTACACCTTC. Protein product: CASSVGGQGASGYTF.

V and J are TRBV29-1 and TRBJ2-1; D perhaps matches TRBD2 (5 bases). Deletions cut 0 bases from V and 0 bases from J, with 15 bases between. The CDR3 has 17 residues. Germline CDR1 reads SQVTM; CDR2 reads ANQGSEA. The CDR3 region has the DNA TGCAGCGTTGAAGACCCCCTGGGAGCCCCCTCCTACAATGAGCAGTTCTTC. Amino acid sequence: CSVEDPLGAPSYNEQFF.

The chain recombines TRBV3-1 (or the pseudogene TRBV3-2) with TRBJ2-1; TRBD2 agrees at 10 bases. V was pared by 3 bases and J by 6 bases, with 2 bases of the junction left unmatched. This CDR3 region has 14 residues. CDR1 is LGHDT, CDR2 YNNKEL, per germline (reference sequence). The CDR3 DNA is TGTGCCAGCAGCCATTTAGCGGGAGGCAATGAGCAGTTCTTC. It yields the protein CASSHLAGGNEQFF.

This clone came up once. The chain has TRBV2 and TRBJ2-5; 8 positions agree with TRBD2. Trimming removed 2 bases from V and 4 bases from J; junction bases left unmatched: 3. Per germline, CDR1 SNHLY and CDR2 FYNNEI. This CDR3 region has 14 residues. The CDR3 loop reads CASSEQAGVETQYF. For the CDR3, the DNA is TGTGCCAGCAGTGAACAAGCGGGAGTAGAGACCCAGTACTTC.

The chain employs TRBV28 and TRBJ2-7, with a possible D match to TRBD1 (6 bases). The V and J ends lost 6 bases and 4 bases respectively, with 16 bases between them. The CDR3 has 14 residues. Germline CDR1 MDHEN, CDR2 SYDVKM. The CDR3 DNA reads as TGTGCCAGCAGACGTACGACAGGAACATACGAGCAGTACTTC. Protein sequence: CASRRTTGTYEQYF.

This clone appeared once. The chain couples TRBV10-3 to TRBJ1-4; D is possibly TRBD1 (5 bases). The CDR3 covers 13 residues. Deletions cut 10 bases from V and 7 bases from J, with 16 bases between. Germline lookup yields CDR1 ENHRY and CDR2 SYGVKD. The chain's CDR3 is CATSTVLGEKLFF. The CDR3 region has the DNA TGTGCCACATCGACAGTTCTCGGTGAAAAACTGTTTTTT.